Listed here are 22 T cell receptor beta chains from one sample, sequenced in a study of blood T cell repertoires in COVID-19. Sequencing was performed with immunoSEQ multiplex PCR; in TCRdb, only in-frame clones are kept and a portion is missing. The sample yields 220,000 or so clones, just over 85% seen once. The specimen sequenced was PBMCs or T cells enriched from blood (not recorded which). The origin of the receptors is a woman between 45 and 65 years old with acute COVID-19.

The chain links TRBV18 to TRBJ2-3; D unresolved. The germline V gene has CDR1 KGHSH and CDR2 LQKENI. Between the trimmed V and J ends, which lost 0 bases and 5 bases, there was a span of 9 bases. CDR3 length: 14 amino acids. Here the CDR3 reads CASSPPPAGDTQYF. CDR3 coding DNA: TGTGCCAGCTCACCACCCCCTGCCGGAGATACGCAGTATTTT.

V is TRBV27 and J is TRBJ1-4; D uncertain. Deletions cut 5 bases from V and 0 bases from J, with 13 bases between. Looked up from germline, CDR1 is MNHEY and CDR2 is SMNVEV (reference sequence). CDR3 length: 16 residues. In DNA form, the CDR3 reads TGTGCCAGCAGTCCCACCGGTGTTGCAACTAATGAAAAACTGTTTTTT. This encodes CASSPTGVATNEKLFF.

The rearrangement joins TRBV27 to TRBJ2-1; D unclear. Per the germline V gene, CDR1 is MNHEY and CDR2 is SMNVEV (reference sequence). Trimming took 7 bases from V and 3 from J, leaving 16 bases between them. The CDR3 spans 15 residues. The CDR3 reads CASTSRGVGYNEQFF. Here the CDR3 DNA reads TGTGCCAGCACTTCCCGTGGAGTGGGCTACAATGAGCAGTTCTTC.

This clone was detected a few times. The V call is TRBV28, the J call TRBJ2-7, with a possible D match to TRBD2 (7 bases). This CDR3 is built from 14 residues. Germline assignment: CDR1 MDHEN and CDR2 SYDVKM. V gave up 8 bases and J gave up 0 bases, with 14 bases separating them. CDR3 residues: CASGEGGISYEQYF. In nucleotides, the CDR3 is TGTGCCAGCGGGGAGGGGGGTATCTCCTACGAGCAGTACTTC.

The chain joins TRBV19 to TRBJ2-3; 7 bases agree with TRBD1. Germline V gives CDR1 LNHDA, CDR2 SQIVND (reference sequence). J lost 1 base, V lost 7 bases, and 5 bases had no gene match. The CDR3 is 14 amino acids. CDR3 residues: CASTNRGGTDTQYF. The CDR3 DNA is TGTGCCAGTACCAACAGGGGTGGCACAGATACGCAGTATTTT.

This chain uses TRBV6-5 with TRBJ1-1; no definite D call. The V end lost 6 bases, the J end lost 0 bases, and 8 bases lay between the germline ends. The CDR3 consists of 13 residues. Per germline, CDR1 MNHEY and CDR2 SVGAGI. The CDR3 loop is CASSRTLNTEAFF. The CDR3 region has the DNA TGTGCCAGCAGCCGAACACTGAACACTGAAGCTTTCTTT.

This chain connects TRBV27 to TRBJ2-1; 9 nucleotides match TRBD2. The CDR3 is 14 residues long. V gave up 5 bases and J gave up 7 bases; unmatched junction bases: 6. Germline V gene data show CDR1 as MNHEY and CDR2 as SMNVEV (reference sequence). The CDR3 is CASSNSGSGNEQFF. The CDR3 DNA is TGTGCCAGCAGTAATAGCGGGAGCGGGAATGAGCAGTTCTTC.

This chain links TRBV15 with TRBJ1-2; TRBD1 matches at 9 bases. This CDR3 comprises 14 residues. Per germline, CDR1 LNHNV and CDR2 YYDKDF (reference sequence). After removal of 4 bases from V and 5 bases from J, the junction contained 5 bases not matched to a gene. The CDR3 DNA is TGTGCCACCAGCACGGACAGGGGAGGTTATGGCTACACCTTC. This gives the protein CATSTDRGGYGYTF.

The chain uses TRBV6-5 and TRBJ2-6; D remains unclear. Germline V gives CDR1 MNHEY, CDR2 SVGAGI. This CDR3 has 16 amino acids. Trimming shortened V by 2 bases and J by 4 bases, and 12 bases separated the two germline ends. CDR3 sequence: CASSYRGIQGANVLTF. As DNA, the CDR3 is TGTGCCAGCAGTTACCGTGGCATTCAGGGGGCCAACGTCCTGACTTTC.

The chain uses TRBV6-4 and TRBJ1-1; no definite D call. The CDR3 contains 13 residues. Germline CDR1 reads MRHNA; CDR2 reads SNTAGT. Between the trimmed V and J ends, which lost 8 bases and 0 bases, there was a span of 10 bases. CDR3 nucleotide sequence: TGTGCCAGCTCACGGTTGGTGAACACTGAAGCTTTCTTT. Translation: CASSRLVNTEAFF.

The DNA for the CDR3 is TGTGCCAGCAGCAAAGCGCTTTTCTTACGGGGACAGGAAAATCAGCCCCAGCATTTT. It specifies CASSKALFLRGQENQPQHF. The V gene is TRBV21-1, the J gene TRBJ1-5; no check of the table's D call, TRBD1, against the DNA was made. TRBV21-1 is classified as a pseudogene. The CDR3 is 19 amino acids.

The chain couples TRBV18 to TRBJ1-3; TRBD1 matches 7 bases. Germline values: CDR1 KGHSH, CDR2 LQKENI. This CDR3 has 17 amino acids. J lost 0 bases, V lost 3 bases, and 8 bases had no gene match. CDR3 sequence: CASSPSTGPFSGNTIYF. The DNA for the CDR3 is TGTGCCAGCTCACCCTCGACAGGGCCCTTCTCTGGAAACACCATATATTTT.

The chain employs TRBV10-3 and TRBJ1-1, with a possible D match to TRBD1 (5 bases). This CDR3 is 11 amino acids long. Trimming pared 11 bases from V and 10 bases from J, leaving 17 bases between. CDR1 is ENHRY and CDR2 is SYGVKD in the germline V gene. CDR3 sequence reads: CAVQGPGGAFF. CDR3 coding DNA: TGTGCCGTTCAGGGCCCCGGGGGAGCTTTCTTT.

The chain has TRBV18 and TRBJ2-3; 9 positions agree with TRBD2. The CDR3 consists of 15 residues. V trimming: 3 bases; J trimming: 2 bases; junction bases outside the gene matches: 3. Germline-derived CDR1 and CDR2 are KGHSH and LQKENI. DNA of the CDR3: TGTGCCAGCTCACCCCCGGGACTAGCCACAGATACGCAGTATTTT. Protein: CASSPPGLATDTQYF.

The CDR3: CASTNDFDYGYTF. DNA of the CDR3: TGTGCCAGCACTAACGACTTCGACTATGGCTACACCTTC. The V call is TRBV5-6, the J call TRBJ1-2; no clear D gene. Germline V CDR1 and CDR2: SGHDT, YYEEEE. V gave up 6 bases and J gave up 3 bases, with 12 bases separating them. The CDR3 runs to 13 residues.

In regard to this clone: One end of the junction is discordant with germline, which a read error may explain. In nucleotides, the CDR3 is TGTGCCAGCAGTTTACCCCCCTCCATAGTGAACCGGGACAGGGTAAACAGCGGGGAGCTGTTTTTT. This sequence encodes CASSLPPSIVNRDRVNSGELFF. The rearrangement joins TRBV28 to TRBJ2-2; 9 bases line up with TRBD1. The CDR3 has 22 residues. Germline values: CDR1 MDHEN, CDR2 SYDVKM.

This chain connects TRBV28 to TRBJ2-2, with 7 nucleotides matching TRBD1. V shed 5 bases, J shed 0 bases, and the junction held 0 bases outside the gene matches. Germline V gene lookup returns CDR1 MDHEN and CDR2 SYDVKM. The CDR3 has 14 residues. The CDR3 sequence: CASSGTANTGELFF. The CDR3 nucleotides are TGTGCCAGCAGTGGGACAGCGAACACCGGGGAGCTGTTTTTT.

The genes are TRBV6-5 and TRBJ2-1, with 10 bases matching TRBD2. This CDR3 region has 14 residues. V trimming: 6 bases; J trimming: 5 bases; junction bases outside the gene matches: 4. CDR1 is MNHEY and CDR2 is SVGAGI in the germline V gene. The CDR3 nucleotides are TGTGCCAGCAGGGGGCTAGCGGGAGACAATGAGCAGTTCTTC. This gives the protein CASRGLAGDNEQFF.

The genes are TRBV11-1 and TRBJ2-1; 8 bases align to TRBD2. This CDR3 is 15 amino acids long. The ends lost 6 bases at V and 0 bases at J; junction bases unmatched: 4. Germline loops: CDR1 SGHAT, CDR2 FQDESV (reference sequence). In DNA form, the CDR3 reads TGTGCCAGCAGATCTACTAGCGGCTCCTACAATGAGCAGTTCTTC. Protein product: CASRSTSGSYNEQFF.

This rearrangement joins TRBV6-5 to TRBJ2-7; 7 bases are shared with TRBD1. The CDR3 is made up of 13 amino acids. The V gene end was trimmed by 8 bases and the J gene end by 4 bases; junction bases not matched to a gene: 8. Germline V gene data show CDR1 as MNHEY and CDR2 as SVGAGI. The CDR3 loop reads CASEGGRGYEQYF. CDR3 bases: TGTGCCAGCGAAGGGGGCAGGGGGTACGAGCAGTACTTC.

CDR3 in amino acids: CASARRQGDTGELFF. The CDR3 region has the DNA TGTGCCAGCGCCCGACGACAGGGGGACACCGGGGAGCTGTTTTTT. This chain uses TRBV7-9 with TRBJ2-2, with 9 bases identical to TRBD1. Germline V gene sequence: CDR1 SEHNR, CDR2 FQNEAQ (reference sequence). V lost 8 bases and J lost 3; bases outside the gene matches: 7. The CDR3 runs 15 residues.

This clone was seen only a few times. The chain couples TRBV2 to TRBJ1-1; a possible D gene is TRBD1 (6 bases). V lost 2 bases, J lost 5 bases, and 6 bases lay in between. Germline CDR1 is SNHLY and CDR2 is FYNNEI. This CDR3 has 12 amino acids. The CDR3 loop is CASSERGTEAFF. DNA of the CDR3: TGTGCCAGCAGTGAAAGGGGGACTGAAGCTTTCTTT.